Listed here is a single TCR beta chain. The antigen this receptor binds is unknown. It has no much larger one-base neighbor in the sample; base qualities were not kept. The data are from a study of shared clonotypes between healthy human individuals (dated by TCRdb to between 2020 and 2021). Broadly, across the study: The cohort comprised two women and a few men aged 18 to 49 years. Each donor's leukapheresis produced roughly between about 0.9 and 9.5 billion PBMCs. Different laboratories and diverse techniques were used to prepare libraries and sequence TCR repertoires, to increase sequencing depth and limit assay-specific biases. To estimate repertoire size and how much clonotype sharing occurs between individuals, the study deeply sequenced the blood TCR repertoires of roughly 5 healthy adults. Per donor, three plates each were used for CD4 naive and CD4 memory, two for CD8 naive, and one for CD8 memory. The paper as a whole reports these results and caveats: Sharing across several donors was observed for approximately 5% of naive CD4, under 4% of naive CD8, 2% to 2.5% of memory CD4, and about 0.39% of memory CD8 clonotypes. Incomplete sequencing was indicated by rarefaction of sorted-subset datasets, despite the large sequencing depth. Naive subsets generally had larger estimated clonotype richness than memory subsets did. Higher generation probabilities were observed for clonotypes shared by all four sorted-subset donors than for non-shared clonotypes. Sampling was restricted to blood, and TCR repertoires in tissue are likely to differ from TCR repertoires in blood. The small number of donors limited the genetic and exposure-history diversity represented. Pairwise subsampling led to the expectation that sequencing depth would affect the degree of clonotype sharing among donors.

The V end loses 1 base and the J end loses 4 bases, and a stretch of 11 bases separates them. The germline V gene encodes CDR1 MGHRA and CDR2 YSYEKL. The CDR3 starts with the cysteine, ends with the phenylalanine, and has 15 residues. Only the CDR3 DNA stays, 45 bases, in frame from base 1. Donors were healthy HIV-negative adults with no recently reported acute infections or vaccinations. Only Caucasian adults living in Nashville, Tennessee, USA were represented among the donors. CD4+ T cells were enriched by magnetic negative selection, after which naive cells were positively selected on CD45RA and the negative fraction was taken as the memory subset. After blood collection by leukapheresis, PBMCs were isolated using Ficoll-Histopaque density gradient centrifugation and then cryopreserved in the vapor phase of liquid nitrogen. Purity and quantity of every magnetically sorted T cell population were checked by analytical flow cytometry. Each sorted fraction had its genomic DNA isolated and then quantified by UV absorbance on a Nanodrop 2000c.

TCR CDR3 regions were amplified from genomic DNA by multiplex PCR using the deep immunoSEQ assay. Extracted genomic DNA from each cell subset was spread evenly across all wells of several immunoSEQ 96-well plates, with each plate serving as a replicate. For sorted subsets, around 200 ng genomic DNA, equal to some 30,000 T cell genomes, was loaded into each replicate PCR. Purified libraries were quantified with a Qubit 3.0 fluorometer, sized on a Bioanalyzer 2100, and re-quantified with the KAPA Library Quantification kit. A separate single-read 150-cycle Illumina NextSeq 550 flow cell was used to sequence each immunoSEQ 96-well plate. In the source study's methods: Because the immunoSEQ output included only junctional sequences and no quality scores, the filtering could not be the same as the filtering used for full-length reads. Sequences were annotated with PyIR, a Python wrapper for IgBLAST v1.9, and V/J genes and CDR3 were assigned using IMGT germline references. Reads were filtered out if the reads had weak V/J assignments (E-value above 1e-6), no CDR3, stop codons, out-of-frame junctions, or ambiguous translated residues. A V3J clonotype was defined by an identical inferred V gene, J gene, and CDR3 amino acid sequence. To compute the percentage overlap between repertoires, the number of shared unique clonotypes was divided by the size of the smaller repertoire. Richness of each repertoire was evaluated using RTK rarefaction, the Chao1 estimator, and Recon v2.1 estimates of unobserved clonotypes. OLGA was used to compute generation probabilities for all TCRbeta clonotypes that the gDNA method yielded from several donors. The clones in this table, taken by TCRdb from immuneACCESS, are in-frame only. Not every clone is retained; where verified, under half of the shortfall comes from an unresolved V gene, and the cause of the rest is unknown. The DNA gave D and trimming, while V, J and clone size come from that table. In this sample the table shows over 1.5 million clones, approximately 98% of which occur a single time. Around 0.47% of the sample comes from the top ten.

Recombination connected TRBV4-1 to TRBJ1-5; the D gene is perhaps TRBD1, on 6 matching bases. The TCR comes from a man in his thirties or forties in good health. The sequenced sample was naive CD4+ T cells sorted from blood. This specimen's cell subset or site label, per the study, means: CD45RA+ positively selected. The nucleotides read TGCGCCAGCAGCCAAGTCACAGGGTGGAATCAGCCCCAGCATTTT. This codes for CASSQVTGWNQPQHF.